This T cell receptor (beta chain) emerged from a study of shared T cell receptors in the human thymus. V shed 3 bases, J shed 4 bases, and the junction held 5 bases outside the gene matches. Germline CDR1 reads MGHRA; CDR2 reads YSYEKL. The CDR3 is 15 amino acids. Some clones are missing from TCRdb's copy, which holds only in-frame ones; the method was immunoSEQ multiplex PCR. The sample shows approximately 68,000 clones, roughly 96% of them seen only once. The chain links TRBV4-1 to TRBJ2-3; 9 nucleotides align to TRBD2. The origin of this receptor is a human donor. The sequenced sample was thymocytes. CDR3: CASSQGGGVADTQYF. The DNA for the CDR3 is TGCGCCAGCAGCCAGGGCGGGGGGGTTGCAGATACGCAGTATTTT.